These T cell receptor beta chains were read from a single sample in a study of T-cell reconstitution after alpha-beta-depleted transplantation in children. TCRdb redid the calling of the PCR reads with MiXCR, one entry per CDR3 protein. This sample has 600,000 to 700,000 distinct CDR3 sequences, with 13% found just once. The starting material was PBMCs, obtained before TCRalphabeta/CD19-depleted stem cell transplant. These receptors were collected from a girl aged 2 to 9 with congenital amegakaryocytic thrombocytopenia, due to receive a stem cell transplant. The CDR3 runs from the conserved cysteine through the conserved F or W.

TRBJ2-2 | TRBV5-1 | CASSRSSSGNGPGELFF
TRBJ2-2 | TRBV5-1 | CASSFLAGGLATPGELFF
TRBJ2-7 | TRBV5-1 | CASSGDRTSGGYEQYF
TRBJ2-2 | TRBV7-3 | CASSPQLGWSGELFF
TRBJ2-7 | TRBV14 | CASSQGPWGPYEQYF
TRBJ2-1 | TRBV5-1 | CASSLWTSGRALNEQFF
TRBJ2-1 | TRBV7-8 | CASSFRAISGTSFINEQFF
TRBJ1-4 | TRBV12-3/TRBV12-4 | CASSLEGGTTNEKLFF
TRBJ2-3 | TRBV27 | CASSYWPRTDTQYF
TRBJ2-1 | TRBV5-1 | CASSLISGSFDEQFF
TRBJ2-1 | TRBV7-9 | CASSALGNEQFF
TRBJ1-5 | TRBV20-1 | CSAKEGNQPQHF
TRBJ2-1 | TRBV7-8 | CASSSGLAGGPSSYNEQFF
TRBJ2-6 | TRBV5-1 | CASMAGLNSGANVLTF
TRBJ2-1 | TRBV7-2 | CASSLGGSGRANEQFF
TRBJ2-3 | TRBV3-1 | CASSRVSGALTDTQYF